These T cell receptor beta chains were read from a single sample in a study of blood T cells in healthy people across ages. TCRdb re-analysed the 5' RACE reads in MiXCR, keeping a single row per CDR3 protein. The data hold about 780,000 distinct CDR3 sequences, with about half observed a single time. Sequencing input: blood. These receptors were taken from an elderly man in good health. CDR3s leave out the opening cysteine and the closing phenylalanine or tryptophan. Part of the rows lack a size; the others show once, few, many or a class for expanded clones.

j_gene: TRBJ2-1
v_gene: TRBV9
abundance: few
CDR3aa: ASTLGGASYNEQF

j_gene: NA
v_gene: TRBV29-1
abundance: many
CDR3aa: SVSPTGTGQVEQY

j_gene: TRBJ2-5
v_gene: TRBV7-2
abundance: many
CDR3aa: ASSRDIQETQY

j_gene: TRBJ2-1
v_gene: TRBV20-1
abundance: NA
CDR3aa: SASGITFWVGEQF

j_gene: TRBJ2-7
v_gene: TRBV7-3
abundance: NA
CDR3aa: ANNLSRREGPPYNEQY

j_gene: TRBJ1-2
v_gene: TRBV15
abundance: once
CDR3aa: ATNEGGGYGYT

j_gene: TRBJ2-3
v_gene: TRBV25-1
abundance: few
CDR3aa: ASRYRDTQY

j_gene: TRBJ2-1
v_gene: TRBV30
abundance: NA
CDR3aa: AWSVRVGVTSGASNEQF

j_gene: TRBJ2-4
v_gene: TRBV19
abundance: NA
CDR3aa: ASSSTGVNIQY

j_gene: NA
v_gene: TRBV5-1
abundance: few
CDR3aa: ASSTMTGVDEQY

j_gene: TRBJ1-1
v_gene: TRBV5-4
abundance: NA
CDR3aa: ASSLDRSRAF

j_gene: TRBJ2-1
v_gene: TRBV24-1
abundance: NA
CDR3aa: ATSTAAGGPQQF

j_gene: TRBJ2-1
v_gene: TRBV7-2
abundance: few
CDR3aa: ASSPLYEQF

j_gene: TRBJ2-3
v_gene: TRBV20-1
abundance: few
CDR3aa: SAGDRVGTDTQY

j_gene: TRBJ1-2
v_gene: TRBV11-3
abundance: many
CDR3aa: ASSLDGQLNYGYT

j_gene: TRBJ2-5
v_gene: TRBV20-1
abundance: NA
CDR3aa: SVPGAGGQETQY

j_gene: TRBJ2-1
v_gene: TRBV29-1
abundance: NA
CDR3aa: SVSWTSGNEQF

j_gene: TRBJ2-2
v_gene: TRBV11-3
abundance: NA
CDR3aa: ASSLDFGTVNTGELF

j_gene: TRBJ1-1
v_gene: TRBV6-2/TRBV6-3
abundance: NA
CDR3aa: ASTPGLRWDLSTEAF

j_gene: TRBJ2-7
v_gene: TRBV7-9
abundance: few
CDR3aa: ASSLASSGRDYEQY

j_gene: TRBJ2-7
v_gene: TRBV29-1
abundance: many
CDR3aa: SVSRTGRTYEQY

j_gene: TRBJ2-7
v_gene: TRBV5-1
abundance: many
CDR3aa: ASSRDRGQNEQY

j_gene: TRBJ2-7
v_gene: TRBV20-1
abundance: NA
CDR3aa: SARSLAYEQY

j_gene: TRBJ1-1
v_gene: TRBV15
abundance: NA
CDR3aa: ATSTRTEAF

j_gene: TRBJ2-1
v_gene: TRBV18
abundance: few
CDR3aa: ASSPPTLTSGPVNEQF

j_gene: TRBJ2-3
v_gene: TRBV12-3/TRBV12-4
abundance: NA
CDR3aa: ASKVAGGTDTQY

j_gene: TRBJ2-5
v_gene: TRBV15
abundance: NA
CDR3aa: ATSRDADGETQY

j_gene: TRBJ2-2
v_gene: TRBV21-1
abundance: NA
CDR3aa: AFPDRGRNTGELF

j_gene: TRBJ2-5
v_gene: TRBV28
abundance: few
CDR3aa: ASRAPGGPYETQY